This record concerns one T cell receptor (beta chain) sequence. Antigen specificity is unknown. Primers: 60 Vbeta forward and 13 Jbeta reverse. Using immunoSEQ multiplex PCR, the repertoire was profiled, and TCRdb retains in-frame clones only, with some absent. The repertoire has some 140,000 clones, 65% to 80% of them found once; the top ten carry 3% to 4%. This sample stems from a study of cytomegalovirus exposure and HLA in healthy donors. J was trimmed by 3 bases and V by 5 bases; bases with no gene match: 6. Germline-derived CDR1 and CDR2 are MNHNY and SVGAGI (reference sequence). The CDR3 length is 14 residues. General study findings and limits: Among immune exposure information, only CMV serostatus was available. Roughly uniform depth of sequencing across donors was assumed in presence/absence analyses.

The sample taken for sequencing was PBMCs. The V call is TRBV6-6, the J call TRBJ1-2; 7 bases are a match to TRBD1. The clonotype originates from a woman aged 40 to 50 in good health and CMV-seronegative. CDR3 protein: CASSDTGEDYGYTF. CDR3 DNA: TGTGCCAGCAGTGACACAGGGGAGGACTATGGCTACACCTTC.